The clone carrying this T cell receptor beta chain has at least ten counts. Amplification yielded TCR beta CDR3 regions, with RNA transcripts as the source. HTBI primers were used for first-round RT-PCR of the TCR CDR3. A single record per CDR3 protein comes from TCRdb applying MiXCR to the multiplex PCR reads. The sample records approximately 600,000 distinct CDR3 sequences, under 20% being singletons. Exclusion criteria comprised uncontrolled infection, other autoimmune disease, pregnancy or lactation. This record comes from a study of T cells in Graves' hyperthyroidism and ophthalmopathy. Whole-study context: Peripheral blood was collected at initial diagnosis, before any treatment.

The receptor was derived from a woman in her 30s with Graves' hyperthyroidism. Sequenced: blood.

CDR3 amino acids: CASSLDQGTYNEQFF. The CDR3 DNA sequence: TGTGCCAGCAGCTTAGACCAGGGTACCTACAATGAGCAGTTCTTC. J is TRBJ2-1 and V is TRBV28; weak D call: TRBD1 (5 bases). The CDR3 spans 15 residues. Between the trimmed V and J ends, which lost 6 bases and 2 bases, there was a span of 14 bases. Per the germline V gene, CDR1 is MDHEN and CDR2 is SYDVKM.